Below, 29 T cell receptor beta chains from the same sample are listed, as sequenced in a study of control samples from healthy donors and cancer patients (dated by TCRdb to 2020 to 2021). Library preparation employed the immunoSEQ multiplex PCR assay. TCRdb holds this immuneACCESS table with in-frame rearrangements only. Some clones are missing; in checked studies, unresolved V genes explain under half, and the rest has no known cause. The sample table holds 150,000 to 200,000 clones, of which around 90% were seen once. The top ten constitute around 12% of the sample. Sample: blood. All receptors come from a man aged 25-40 years in good health.

This chain joins TRBV4-1 and TRBJ1-2; TRBD1 aligns across 7 bases. The J segment lost 2 bases and the V segment lost 4 bases, leaving 4 bases of the junction unmatched. The CDR3 loop spans 14 amino acids. CDR1 and CDR2 from the germline V gene are MGHRA and YSYEKL. The CDR3 nucleotides read TGCGCCAGCAGCCCCGTGACAGGGAACTATGGCTACACCTTC. Translated: CASSPVTGNYGYTF.

This clone came up a few times. The CDR3 DNA reads TGCGCCAGCAGCCAAGATAGAGACCCCCACTGGCCCCAGCATTTT. It codes for CASSQDRDPHWPQHF. The chain combines TRBV4-1 with TRBJ1-5; D is uncertain. Germline assignment: CDR1 MGHRA and CDR2 YSYEKL. The CDR3 loop spans 15 amino acids. V lost 0 bases, J lost 9 bases, and 15 bases lay in between.

This clone is labeled medium-sized. This CDR3 reads CASHGVPRSYGYTF. DNA of the CDR3: TGTGCCTCCCATGGGGTTCCGCGTTCCTATGGCTACACCTTC. This chain links TRBV19 with TRBJ1-2; D gene ambiguous. Germline-derived CDR1 and CDR2 are LNHDA and SQIVND (reference sequence). V dropped 11 bases and J dropped 4 bases, with 20 bases sitting between them. CDR3 length: 14 residues.

V is TRBV5-6 and J is TRBJ1-5; D is ambiguous. Germline V CDR1 and CDR2: SGHDT, YYEEEE. Trimming cost V 0 bases and J 0 bases, with 10 bases left between them. The CDR3 is 16 amino acids. The CDR3 loop is CASSLGMASSNQPQHF. For the CDR3, the DNA is TGTGCCAGCAGCTTGGGAATGGCCTCTAGCAATCAGCCCCAGCATTTT.

The sample holds one count of this clone. The genes are TRBV7-9 and TRBJ2-7; TRBD1 matches at 9 bases. The CDR3 extends over 15 amino acids. V gave up 4 bases and J gave up 6 bases; unmatched junction bases: 10. The germline CDR1 and CDR2 sequences are SEHNR and FQNEAQ (reference sequence). This chain's CDR3 is CASSSRPGTGTEQYF. The CDR3 DNA reads TGTGCCAGCAGCTCACGTCCCGGGACAGGGACCGAGCAGTACTTC.

The J gene is TRBJ1-1, the V gene TRBV6-5, with TRBD1 identical over 8 bases. This CDR3 has 14 residues. Germline V CDR1 and CDR2: MNHEY, SVGAGI. V trimming: 6 bases; J trimming: 5 bases; junction bases outside the gene matches: 8. The CDR3 sequence is CASSLRQGWTEAFF. The DNA of the CDR3 is TGTGCCAGCAGCCTAAGACAGGGGTGGACTGAAGCTTTCTTT.

The chain has TRBV3-1 (or the pseudogene TRBV3-2) and TRBJ1-3; the match to TRBD1 covers 7 bases. From germline, CDR1 is LGHDT and CDR2 YNNKEL (reference sequence). The CDR3 has 13 amino acids. The junction had 3 bases not matched to a gene; V was cut back by 6 bases and J by 4 bases. The CDR3 nucleotides are TGTGCCAGCAGACGACAGGGAGGAAACACCATATATTTT. It is translated as CASRRQGGNTIYF.

This clone came up a few times. The V and J genes are TRBV10-3 and TRBJ1-3; D may be TRBD1 (5 bases). V was trimmed by 8 bases and J by 0 bases, leaving 5 bases between them. Germline V gives CDR1 ENHRY, CDR2 SYGVKD. The CDR3 length is 12 residues. The CDR3 DNA reads TGTGCCATCGGGACCTCTGGAAACACCATATATTTT. Amino acids: CAIGTSGNTIYF.

The chain couples TRBV6-2 or TRBV6-3 to TRBJ2-7; D gene ambiguous. Germline loops: CDR1 MNHEY, CDR2 SVGEGT. The CDR3 sequence is 12 residues long. Trimming removed 5 bases from V and 6 bases from J, with 11 bases in between. The CDR3 sequence is CASSITKAEQYF. Written as DNA, the CDR3 is TGTGCCAGCAGTATAACGAAGGCCGAGCAGTACTTC.

The V and J genes are TRBV9 and TRBJ1-1; D gene ambiguous. Trimming cost V 3 bases and J 0 bases, with 3 bases left between them. CDR3 length: 12 residues. Germline V gene sequence: CDR1 SGDLS, CDR2 YYNGEE. The CDR3 sequence is CASSGMNTEAFF. As DNA, the CDR3 is TGTGCCAGCAGCGGCATGAACACTGAAGCTTTCTTT.

The rearrangement joins TRBV27 to TRBJ2-2, with 7 bases fitting TRBD1. The trim removed 7 bases at V and 7 bases at J, leaving 12 bases unmatched. Germline V gene lookup returns CDR1 MNHEY and CDR2 SMNVEV (reference sequence). This CDR3 has 15 residues. The CDR3 coding sequence is TGTGCCAGCAACAGGCAGCCACAGGGGTACGGGGAGCTGTTTTTT. Translation: CASNRQPQGYGELFF.

The rearrangement uses TRBV3-1 (or the pseudogene TRBV3-2) and TRBJ2-5, with D tentatively TRBD1 or TRBD2 (7 bases each). CDR1 and CDR2 from the germline V gene are LGHDT and YNNKEL (reference sequence). Between the trimmed V and J ends, which lost 5 bases and 5 bases, there was a span of 15 bases. This CDR3 is built from 14 residues. The CDR3 DNA sequence: TGTGCCAGCAGCTATCAGGGGGGGGTGGAGACCCAGTACTTC. This codes for CASSYQGGVETQYF.

The V gene is TRBV7-2, the J gene TRBJ2-5; 10 bases map to TRBD1. The V segment lost 3 bases and the J segment 4 bases; nucleotides outside the gene matches: 14. This CDR3 has 18 residues. Looked up from germline, CDR1 is SGHTA and CDR2 is FQGNSA. The CDR3 loop reads CASSFLGFTRDRGETQYF. In nucleotides, the CDR3 is TGTGCCAGCAGCTTCTTAGGCTTCACCCGGGACAGGGGAGAGACCCAGTACTTC.

The rearrangement uses TRBV6-2 or TRBV6-3 and TRBJ1-5; 8 positions match TRBD1. Germline-derived CDR1 and CDR2 are MNHEY and SVGEGT. Unmatched junction bases numbered 7, after V lost 0 bases and J lost 3 bases. There are 17 residues in the CDR3. The CDR3 here is CASSYSLTGAPNQPQHF. The CDR3 DNA reads as TGTGCCAGCAGTTACTCTTTGACAGGGGCCCCCAATCAGCCCCAGCATTTT.

The chain is built from TRBV12-3 or TRBV12-4 and TRBJ2-2; D unresolved. CDR3 length: 12 residues. Trimming cost V 6 bases and J 0 bases, with 2 bases left between them. The CDR3 coding sequence is TGTGCCAGCAGAACGAACACCGGGGAGCTGTTTTTT. It encodes CASRTNTGELFF.

This clone was found a few times. This rearrangement joins TRBV4-2 to TRBJ2-2; D possibly corresponds to TRBD1 (6 bases). The length of the CDR3 is 17 residues. Germline CDR1 and CDR2: LGHNA and YNFKEQ. Trimming removed 1 base at V and 3 bases at J, with 15 bases between. The CDR3 bases are TGTGCCAGCAGCCAAGGCAGGACGGGACAATACACCGGGGAGCTGTTTTTT. Translating gives CASSQGRTGQYTGELFF.

The chain uses TRBV24-1 and TRBJ2-1, with 11 bases lining up with TRBD2. The CDR3 totals 14 residues. Looked up from germline, CDR1 is KGHDR and CDR2 is SFDVKD. V gave up 9 bases and J gave up 9 bases; unmatched junction bases: 9. CDR3 sequence reads: CATGKTSGIVEQFF. CDR3 DNA sequence: TGTGCCACCGGAAAGACTAGCGGGATCGTTGAGCAGTTCTTC.

Written as DNA, the CDR3 is TGTGCCACCAGCTCCCGGGACAGGGCAGATACGCAGTATTTT. It translates to CATSSRDRADTQYF. This chain joins TRBV15 and TRBJ2-3; 9 nucleotides line up with TRBD1. With V trimmed by 5 bases and J by 4 bases, 4 bases remained unmatched. Germline V gene sequence: CDR1 LNHNV, CDR2 YYDKDF (reference sequence). This CDR3 spans 14 amino acids.

The chain combines TRBV4-1 with TRBJ1-4, with a weak D call TRBD1 (5 bases). Germline loops: CDR1 MGHRA, CDR2 YSYEKL. The CDR3 runs to 12 residues. Trimming left V 0 bases short and J 13 bases short, with 9 bases between. The CDR3 protein is CASSQEWQGLFF. Written as DNA, the CDR3 is TGCGCCAGCAGCCAAGAATGGCAGGGACTGTTTTTT.

This clone was counted only a few times. The chain carries TRBV7-3 and TRBJ2-2; D gene uncertain. Trimming removed 3 bases from V and 5 bases from J, with 4 bases in between. This CDR3 spans 12 amino acids. Germline V CDR1 and CDR2: SGHTA, FQGTGA. DNA for the CDR3: TGTGCCAGCAGCTTGGGGACCGGGGAGCTGTTTTTT. It encodes CASSLGTGELFF.

The chain is built from TRBV4-3 and TRBJ1-2; 7 bases are shared with TRBD1. There are 15 residues in the CDR3. The germline V gene has CDR1 LGHNA and CDR2 YSLEER. Trimming cost V 4 bases and J 2 bases; bases outside gene matches: 7. CDR3 in amino acids: CASSLLAGQNYGYTF. The CDR3 nucleotides are TGCGCCAGCAGCCTACTTGCGGGACAGAACTATGGCTACACCTTC.

J is TRBJ1-1 and V is TRBV5-1; a possible D gene is TRBD1 (6 bases). V was trimmed by 1 base and J by 3 bases, leaving 10 bases between them. Germline V gene lookup returns CDR1 SGHRS and CDR2 YFSETQ. This CDR3 contains 14 residues. CDR3 sequence reads: CASSLPGVDTEAFF. Here the CDR3 DNA reads TGCGCCAGCAGCTTGCCAGGGGTGGACACTGAAGCTTTCTTT.

This clone was seen only a few times. The genes are TRBV28 and TRBJ1-4; D gene unclear. Trimming removed 10 bases from V and 6 bases from J, with 18 bases in between. CDR1 is MDHEN and CDR2 is SYDVKM in the germline V gene. This CDR3 has 14 amino acids. The CDR3 DNA is TGTGCCATACGCGGCCCCCAATCACATGAAAAACTGTTTTTT. It is translated as CAIRGPQSHEKLFF.

Only one count was recorded for this clone. The chain couples TRBV4-1 to TRBJ2-1, with D hard to call. The CDR3 length is 11 residues. CDR1 and CDR2 from the germline V gene are MGHRA and YSYEKL. V was shortened by 1 base and J by 8 bases, with 3 bases between the two germline ends. The CDR3: CASSQVDEQFF. DNA of the CDR3: TGCGCCAGCAGCCAAGTGGATGAGCAGTTCTTC.

This clone occurred once. This chain connects TRBV4-3 to TRBJ2-7; D is unresolved. Germline V gene sequence: CDR1 LGHNA, CDR2 YSLEER. The CDR3 is 13 residues long. Trimming took 1 base from V and 3 from J, leaving 7 bases between them. The CDR3 DNA sequence: TGCGCCAGCAGCCAAGGTAGGGTCTACGAGCAGTACTTC. Translated: CASSQGRVYEQYF.

This sequence joins TRBV2 and TRBJ1-6; D is uncertain. V lost 11 bases, J lost 6 bases, and 17 bases lay in between. Germline-derived CDR1 and CDR2 are SNHLY and FYNNEI. The CDR3 covers 14 residues. The CDR3 region is CAAAPGSFNSPLHF. The CDR3 DNA is TGTGCCGCAGCGCCGGGCTCTTTTAATTCACCCCTCCACTTT.

The chain has TRBV7-3 and TRBJ2-5, with D perhaps being TRBD1 or TRBD2 (7 bases each). The CDR3 sequence is 14 residues long. Trimming took 5 bases from V and 5 from J, leaving 15 bases between them. Germline V gives CDR1 SGHTA, CDR2 FQGTGA. CDR3: CASSPAGGGETQYF. CDR3 coding DNA: TGTGCCAGCAGCCCCGCAGGGGGAGGGGAGACCCAGTACTTC.

The chain recombines TRBV11-3 with TRBJ2-5, with D possibly matching TRBD2 (6 bases). CDR1 SGHNT and CDR2 YENEEA come from the germline V gene. The CDR3 has 15 amino acids. The germline V and J ends were trimmed by 5 bases and 4 bases, with 17 bases remaining between them. The CDR3 loop reads CASSDGAGTLETQYF. In DNA form, the CDR3 reads TGTGCCAGCAGCGACGGAGCCGGGACTCTAGAGACCCAGTACTTC.

The V and J genes are TRBV12-5 and TRBJ1-2; D not certain. Looked up from germline, CDR1 is LGHNT and CDR2 is FRNRAP. The germline V and J ends were trimmed by 6 bases and 0 bases, with 17 bases remaining between them. The CDR3 totals 16 residues. The CDR3 here is CASGPGPRSANYGYTF. The CDR3 DNA reads as TGTGCTAGTGGCCCCGGGCCCCGTTCGGCTAACTATGGCTACACCTTC.